The rows below give T cell receptor beta chains drawn from one sample of a study of T cells in Graves' hyperthyroidism and ophthalmopathy. TCRdb analysed the multiplex PCR reads with MiXCR anew, one entry per CDR3 protein. The sample includes roughly 530,000 distinct CDR3 sequences, about 15% of them seen just once. The sequencing sample was made of blood. These receptors were taken from a woman aged 18-29 years with Graves' ophthalmopathy. Each CDR3 is given with its conserved first and last residue. D genes are given only for firm matches. A clone size is listed for some rows: how often the clone was seen (once, few, many), or a class if it is expanded.

len: 14
j_gene: TRBJ2-7
d_gene: TRBD2
v_gene: TRBV28
abundance: many
CDR3nt: TGTGCCAGCAGTCCTAGCGGGAGCTCCTACGAGCAGTACTTC
CDR3aa: CASSPSGSSYEQYF

len: 14
j_gene: TRBJ2-2
d_gene: NA
v_gene: TRBV6-2/TRBV6-3
abundance: few
CDR3nt: TGTGCCAGCAGTTACGGTCGCATCGCCGGGGAGCTGTTTTTT
CDR3aa: CASSYGRIAGELFF

len: 11
j_gene: TRBJ2-1
d_gene: NA
v_gene: TRBV29-1
abundance: few
CDR3nt: TGCAGCGTTAATGAAGGGAATGAGCAGTTCTTC
CDR3aa: CSVNEGNEQFF

len: 15
j_gene: TRBJ2-7
d_gene: NA
v_gene: TRBV7-2
abundance: many
CDR3nt: TGTGCCAGCAGCTTAAGGACGGCAAGCTCCTACGAGCAGTACTTC
CDR3aa: CASSLRTASSYEQYF

len: 16
j_gene: TRBJ1-3
d_gene: TRBD1
v_gene: TRBV11-2
abundance: NA
CDR3nt: TGTGCCAGCAGCCCGCGGGGACAGTTCTCTGGAAACACCATATATTTT
CDR3aa: CASSPRGQFSGNTIYF

len: 16
j_gene: TRBJ2-7
d_gene: NA
v_gene: TRBV18
abundance: many
CDR3nt: TGTGCCAGCTCACCGTGGACAGAGCGGGCCTCCTACGAGCAGTACTTC
CDR3aa: CASSPWTERASYEQYF

len: 12
j_gene: TRBJ1-2
d_gene: TRBD1
v_gene: TRBV28
abundance: many
CDR3nt: TGTGCCAGCAGTTCAGGGGGCGCATACTACACCTTC
CDR3aa: CASSSGGAYYTF

len: 11
j_gene: TRBJ2-7
d_gene: NA
v_gene: TRBV28
abundance: NA
CDR3nt: TGTGCCAGCAGCGGGACTGGGACTTTGGACTTC
CDR3aa: CASSGTGTLDF

len: 14
j_gene: TRBJ2-4
d_gene: TRBD2
v_gene: TRBV12-3/TRBV12-4
abundance: few
CDR3nt: TGTGCCGGCAGTTTAGGACTAGCGGGAGGGAACCAGTACTTC
CDR3aa: CAGSLGLAGGNQYF

len: 13
j_gene: TRBJ2-7
d_gene: NA
v_gene: TRBV4-1
abundance: many
CDR3nt: TGCGCCAGCAGCCCCGCAACAGCGGAAGAGCAGTACTTC
CDR3aa: CASSPATAEEQYF

len: 14
j_gene: TRBJ2-1
d_gene: NA
v_gene: TRBV6-1
abundance: many
CDR3nt: TGTGCCAGCAGTGAAAGTTTCTGGATAAATGAGCAGTTCTTC
CDR3aa: CASSESFWINEQFF

len: 13
j_gene: TRBJ1-1
d_gene: TRBD1
v_gene: TRBV2
abundance: many
CDR3nt: TGTGCCAGCAGTATGGACAGGGCCACTGAAGCTTTCTTT
CDR3aa: CASSMDRATEAFF

len: 17
j_gene: TRBJ2-2
d_gene: TRBD1
v_gene: TRBV11-2
abundance: many
CDR3nt: TGTGCCAGCAGCTTAGGCTCCGGGACAGGCCGAACCGGGGAGCTGTTTTTT
CDR3aa: CASSLGSGTGRTGELFF

len: 12
j_gene: TRBJ1-1
d_gene: TRBD1
v_gene: TRBV10-3
abundance: NA
CDR3nt: TGTGCCACCGGGACAGCGAACACTGAAGCTTTCTTT
CDR3aa: CATGTANTEAFF

len: 19
j_gene: TRBJ2-2
d_gene: TRBD2
v_gene: TRBV3-1
abundance: many
CDR3nt: TGTGCCAGCAGCCGAGGACTAGCGGGAGCCACCATATCGGCCGGGGAGCTGTTTTTT
CDR3aa: CASSRGLAGATISAGELFF

len: 14
j_gene: TRBJ1-6
d_gene: NA
v_gene: TRBV12-3/TRBV12-4
abundance: many
CDR3nt: TGTGCCAGCAGTTCTGACAGCCTTAATTCACCCCTCCACTTT
CDR3aa: CASSSDSLNSPLHF

len: 14
j_gene: TRBJ1-4
d_gene: NA
v_gene: TRBV27
abundance: NA
CDR3nt: TGTGCCAGCAGTCTCCGTGCGCCTAATGAAAACCTGTTTTTT
CDR3aa: CASSLRAPNENLFF

len: 14
j_gene: TRBJ2-1
d_gene: TRBD2
v_gene: TRBV2
abundance: many
CDR3nt: TGTGCCAGCCTAGCGGGAGAGGGTGTCGATGAGCAGTTCTTC
CDR3aa: CASLAGEGVDEQFF

len: 18
j_gene: TRBJ1-6
d_gene: TRBD1
v_gene: TRBV14
abundance: few
CDR3nt: TGTGCCAGCAGCGAAGACAGGGGGGGGAGCTCCTATAATTCACCCCTCCACTTT
CDR3aa: CASSEDRGGSSYNSPLHF

len: 15
j_gene: TRBJ2-7
d_gene: TRBD2
v_gene: TRBV27
abundance: NA
CDR3nt: TGTGCCAGCAGTTTTGCGGGAGGGCCTAACTACGAGCAGTACTTC
CDR3aa: CASSFAGGPNYEQYF

len: 14
j_gene: TRBJ1-2
d_gene: TRBD1
v_gene: TRBV6-1
abundance: many
CDR3nt: TGTGCCAGCAGAGAAGACAGGGGAAGTAGTGGCTACACCTTC
CDR3aa: CASREDRGSSGYTF

len: 10
j_gene: TRBJ2-5
d_gene: TRBD2
v_gene: TRBV20-1
abundance: many
CDR3nt: TGCAGTGCTGGGGGGGGGACCCAGTACTTC
CDR3aa: CSAGGGTQYF

len: 13
j_gene: TRBJ2-5
d_gene: NA
v_gene: TRBV25-1
abundance: NA
CDR3nt: TGTGCCAGCAGTGAATGGGAGCTCGAGACCCAGTACTTC
CDR3aa: CASSEWELETQYF

len: 18
j_gene: TRBJ2-2
d_gene: TRBD2
v_gene: TRBV12-3/TRBV12-4
abundance: many
CDR3nt: TGTGCCAGCAGTTTCAGACTAGCGGGAGTCGTGAACACCGGGGAGCTGTTTTTT
CDR3aa: CASSFRLAGVVNTGELFF

len: 14
j_gene: TRBJ2-5
d_gene: TRBD1
v_gene: TRBV28
abundance: NA
CDR3nt: TGTGCCAGCAGACCCGCCGGGACAGAAGAGACCCAGTACTTC
CDR3aa: CASRPAGTEETQYF

len: 18
j_gene: TRBJ2-1
d_gene: TRBD2
v_gene: TRBV28
abundance: NA
CDR3nt: TGTGCCAGCAGTTCCAGAGACCTACTAGCGGGTTCTTACAATGAGCAGTTCTTC
CDR3aa: CASSSRDLLAGSYNEQFF

len: 13
j_gene: TRBJ2-5
d_gene: NA
v_gene: TRBV30
abundance: few
CDR3nt: TGTGCCTGGAGTCTGGGGGGCAAAGAGACCCAGTACTTC
CDR3aa: CAWSLGGKETQYF

len: 15
j_gene: TRBJ2-7
d_gene: TRBD2
v_gene: TRBV13
abundance: NA
CDR3nt: TGTGCCAGCAGCGTAGGGCTAGCGGGGTCCTACGAGCAGTACTTC
CDR3aa: CASSVGLAGSYEQYF

len: 14
j_gene: TRBJ2-5
d_gene: TRBD1
v_gene: TRBV14
abundance: many
CDR3nt: TGTGCCAGCAGCCAAGCAGGGGGCGTGGAGACCCAGTACTTC
CDR3aa: CASSQAGGVETQYF

len: 15
j_gene: TRBJ2-7
d_gene: NA
v_gene: TRBV28
abundance: many
CDR3nt: TGTGCCAGCAGTTTATTCCGGGACAACTCCTACGAGCAGTACTTC
CDR3aa: CASSLFRDNSYEQYF

len: 15
j_gene: TRBJ2-3
d_gene: TRBD2
v_gene: TRBV9
abundance: NA
CDR3nt: TGTGCCAGCAGCTTCATAGCGGGAGATGGAGATACGCAGTATTTT
CDR3aa: CASSFIAGDGDTQYF

len: 13
j_gene: TRBJ1-1
d_gene: NA
v_gene: TRBV6-4
abundance: few
CDR3nt: TGTGCCAGCAGTGACACGGAGTACACTGAAGCTTTCTTT
CDR3aa: CASSDTEYTEAFF

len: 13
j_gene: TRBJ2-5
d_gene: NA
v_gene: TRBV28
abundance: many
CDR3nt: TGTGCCAGCAGTCTGCCTGGGCAAGAGACCCAGTACTTC
CDR3aa: CASSLPGQETQYF

len: 16
j_gene: TRBJ2-2
d_gene: NA
v_gene: TRBV7-7
abundance: NA
CDR3nt: TGTGCTAGCAGCTCCCAAAGGGGTCTTAACACCGGGGAGCTGTTTTTT
CDR3aa: CASSSQRGLNTGELFF

len: 14
j_gene: TRBJ1-5
d_gene: TRBD1
v_gene: TRBV5-1
abundance: few
CDR3nt: TGCGCCAGCAGCAAAGACAGGGATCATCAGCCCCAGCATTTT
CDR3aa: CASSKDRDHQPQHF

len: 14
j_gene: TRBJ2-2
d_gene: TRBD2
v_gene: TRBV20-1
abundance: many
CDR3nt: TGCAGTGCCAAGACTAGCGGGAATGACGGGGAGCTGTTTTTT
CDR3aa: CSAKTSGNDGELFF

len: 15
j_gene: TRBJ2-1
d_gene: TRBD2
v_gene: TRBV2
abundance: NA
CDR3nt: TGTGCCAGCAGCTTTGGGACTAGCGGGAGAGATGAGCAGTTCTTC
CDR3aa: CASSFGTSGRDEQFF

len: 17
j_gene: TRBJ2-2
d_gene: TRBD1
v_gene: TRBV4-2
abundance: NA
CDR3nt: TGTGCCAGCAGCCAAGATGAGGGACAGAGAATAACCGGGGAGCTGTTTTTT
CDR3aa: CASSQDEGQRITGELFF

len: 15
j_gene: TRBJ2-7
d_gene: NA
v_gene: TRBV3-1
abundance: many
CDR3nt: TGTGCCAGCAGCCAAGATCACGAGGCATCCTACGAGCAGTACTTC
CDR3aa: CASSQDHEASYEQYF

len: 17
j_gene: TRBJ2-3
d_gene: NA
v_gene: TRBV4-1
abundance: few
CDR3nt: TGCGCCAGCAGCCAAGATGGCGGGGGCAGCCTTAGGGATACGCAGTATTTT
CDR3aa: CASSQDGGGSLRDTQYF

len: 15
j_gene: TRBJ2-1
d_gene: NA
v_gene: TRBV6-1
abundance: NA
CDR3nt: TGTGCCAGCAGTGAAGCTTTGGGGTGGGGCGGTGAGCAGTTCTTC
CDR3aa: CASSEALGWGGEQFF

len: 16
j_gene: TRBJ1-2
d_gene: NA
v_gene: TRBV12-3/TRBV12-4
abundance: NA
CDR3nt: TGTGCCAGCAGTTCCCGGTACCAACCAGGGGACTATGGCTACACCTTC
CDR3aa: CASSSRYQPGDYGYTF

len: 17
j_gene: TRBJ1-6
d_gene: NA
v_gene: TRBV5-8
abundance: many
CDR3nt: TGTGCCAGCAGCTTGGTCTTCGGCAACCAGAACCCAAAACCCCTCCACTTT
CDR3aa: CASSLVFGNQNPKPLHF

len: 18
j_gene: TRBJ1-1
d_gene: TRBD1
v_gene: TRBV7-9
abundance: once
CDR3nt: TGTGCCAGCAGCTTAATCCCTCGGCCCTGGGACAGGAACACTGAAGCTTTCTTT
CDR3aa: CASSLIPRPWDRNTEAFF

len: 15
j_gene: TRBJ2-7
d_gene: NA
v_gene: TRBV7-6
abundance: many
CDR3nt: TGTGCCAGCAGCTTCAACAGAGGGTTCGCCTACGAGCAGTACTTC
CDR3aa: CASSFNRGFAYEQYF

len: 16
j_gene: TRBJ2-1
d_gene: TRBD2
v_gene: TRBV20-1
abundance: many
CDR3nt: TGCAGTGCTAGAGATATCCTAGCGGGAGACTACAATGAGCAGTTCTTC
CDR3aa: CSARDILAGDYNEQFF

len: 13
j_gene: TRBJ2-1
d_gene: TRBD2
v_gene: TRBV5-1
abundance: few
CDR3nt: TGCGCCAGCAGCTTAACGGGAGGCCATGAGCAGTTCTTC
CDR3aa: CASSLTGGHEQFF

len: 12
j_gene: TRBJ2-1
d_gene: NA
v_gene: TRBV7-2
abundance: NA
CDR3nt: TGTGCCAGCAGCCATGATTCTCAAGAGCAGTTCTTC
CDR3aa: CASSHDSQEQFF

len: 18
j_gene: TRBJ2-6
d_gene: TRBD1
v_gene: TRBV30
abundance: NA
CDR3nt: TGTGCCTGGAGCCCTCTCCTGGACAGGGGCTCTGGGGCCAACGTCCTGACTTTC
CDR3aa: CAWSPLLDRGSGANVLTF